The source of this T cell receptor (beta chain) is a study of blood T cells in healthy people across ages. Primers used in a second PCR of about 7 to 12 cycles were a sample-barcoded 5' primer and a J-beta primer mix. From the 5' RACE reads, TCRdb called clonotypes with MiXCR, one entry per CDR3 protein. The repertoire holds fewer than 1,000,000 distinct CDR3 sequences, with about half as singletons. Germline V gene data show CDR1 as DFQATT and CDR2 as SNEGSKA (reference sequence). The CDR3 sequence is 16 residues long. Broader study findings: PBMCs were not sorted, which prevented a conclusive comparison of naive versus antigen-experienced cells. The study found TCR beta diversity correlated strongly with naive T cell percentage.

As concerns this clonotype: Antigen: not known.

The sample was blood. The clonotype comes from an elderly man in good health. The chain joins TRBV20-1 to TRBJ2-1; 11 nucleotides align to TRBD1. The end of the DNA is better explained by TRBJ2-7, so the J call may be wrong. In DNA form, the CDR3 reads TGCAGTGCTAGCCTCAGGACAGGGGGCGCCTACAATGAGCAGTACTTC. Translating it yields CSASLRTGGAYNEQYF.